A selection of T cell receptor beta chains follows, all from one sample in a study of T cell repertoires in cytomegalovirus infection. TCRdb re-derived calls from the reads in MiXCR, one entry per CDR3 protein. This sample has approximately 500,000 distinct CDR3 sequences, with about 33% found just once. These receptors' targets are unknown. The starting material was cultured PBMCs, obtained from culture after CMV antigen stimulation. These receptor sequences come from a human donor in good health (CMV status not recorded). Some clones in this sample may be carry-over from other donors' samples. The CDR3 runs from the conserved cysteine through the conserved F or W. The D gene is left open where the match is weak. Only some rows state a clone size, as once, few, many or a class for expanded clones.

size	V	D	length	J	DNA	CDR3
NA	TRBV20-1	NA	15	TRBJ2-1	TGCAGTGCTAGAGATTTTAAGGGGTATCGGCTTGAGCAGTTCTTC	CSARDFKGYRLEQFF
NA	TRBV6-6	TRBD1	14	TRBJ1-5	TGTGCCAGCAGTGCCTCGACAGGGCTGGAGGCCCAGCATTTT	CASSASTGLEAQHF
few	TRBV7-8	NA	15	TRBJ2-7	TGTGCCAGCAGCTTAGCTGGCGGGGCAGTGTACGAGCAGTACTTC	CASSLAGGAVYEQYF
few	TRBV10-3	NA	14	TRBJ1-1	TGTGCCATCAGTTTGGGCCCGGGGACCACTGAAGCTTTCTTT	CAISLGPGTTEAFF
few	TRBV7-3	TRBD1	14	TRBJ2-1	TGTGCCAGCAGCAAGGACAGGGGGCGTAATGAGCAGTTCTTC	CASSKDRGRNEQFF
NA	TRBV7-3	NA	14	TRBJ1-1	TGTGCCAGCAGCTTAGGCGGGCTGCGGGGGGAGGCTTTCTTT	CASSLGGLRGEAFF
NA	TRBV19	NA	15	TRBJ1-2	TGTGCCAGTAGTATAGACGGAAGAAAAATCTATGGCTACACCTTC	CASSIDGRKIYGYTF
NA	TRBV12-3/TRBV12-4	TRBD1	14	TRBJ1-2	TGTGCCAGCAGCCCGGGACAGGGGGCGTTACGTCTCACCTTC	CASSPGQGALRLTF
few	TRBV5-4	TRBD2	16	TRBJ2-3	TGTGCCAGCAGCTCTGGCGGGAGTCGTTTGGGAGATACGCAGTATTTT	CASSSGGSRLGDTQYF
NA	TRBV6-8	NA	14	TRBJ1-1	TGTGCCAGCAGTGTGGGGAGGGAGAACACTGAAGCTTTCTTT	CASSVGRENTEAFF
NA	TRBV15	NA	12	TRBJ1-2	TGTGCCACCAGTCCAACCGGGGATGGCTACACCTTC	CATSPTGDGYTF
few	TRBV6-1	TRBD1	14	TRBJ2-5	TGTGCCAGCAGTTTCGAGGACAGGGTAGAGACCCAGTACTTC	CASSFEDRVETQYF
NA	TRBV6-8	NA	13	TRBJ1-1	TGTGCCAGCAGCCCACCCTTAAGGGCTGAAGCTTTCTTT	CASSPPLRAEAFF
few	TRBV19	NA	13	TRBJ1-1	TGTGCCAGTAGTAAGGGGGACGTGGCTGAAGCTTTCTTT	CASSKGDVAEAFF
NA	TRBV7-6	TRBD2	15	TRBJ2-1	TGTGCCAGCAGCTTAAGGCGGGAGGGATACAATGAGCAGTTCTTC	CASSLRREGYNEQFF
NA	TRBV12-3/TRBV12-4	TRBD1	14	TRBJ2-5	TGTGCCAGCAGACTCGACAGGGGGGGAGAGACCCAGTACTTC	CASRLDRGGETQYF
NA	TRBV7-6	NA	14	TRBJ1-2	TGTGCCAGCAGCTTAGAGAAGGACTCCTATGGCTACACCTTC	CASSLEKDSYGYTF
NA	TRBV6-2/TRBV6-3	NA	15	TRBJ2-7	TGTGCCAGCAGTGAAGGGGTGGGAGCGCACTACGAGCAGTACTTC	CASSEGVGAHYEQYF
NA	TRBV2	TRBD1	14	TRBJ1-5	TGTGCCAGCAGGGGGACAGGAGTCAATCAGCCCCAGCATTTT	CASRGTGVNQPQHF
NA	TRBV28	NA	16	TRBJ2-3	TGTGCCAGCAGCCCCTTAAGGGGGAGAAACACAGATACGCAGTATTTT	CASSPLRGRNTDTQYF
many	TRBV12-3/TRBV12-4	NA	13	TRBJ1-1	TGTGCCAGCAGTTTAGGGGGTTGGACTGAAGCTTTCTTT	CASSLGGWTEAFF
few	TRBV14	NA	12	TRBJ1-2	TGTGCCAGCAGCCCAGGCTTAGGTCGCTACACCTTC	CASSPGLGRYTF
NA	TRBV5-1	TRBD2	15	TRBJ2-1	TGCGCCAGCAGCTGGACTAGCCCGCACAACAATGAGCAGTTCTTC	CASSWTSPHNNEQFF
many	TRBV7-2	NA	15	TRBJ2-3	TGTGCCAGCAGCCCGGGAAGGGCGCACACAGATACGCAGTATTTT	CASSPGRAHTDTQYF
NA	TRBV28	TRBD1	15	TRBJ1-5	TGTGCCAGCAGTTTTGCCGACAGGGCAAATCAGCCCCAGCATTTT	CASSFADRANQPQHF
NA	TRBV20-1	NA	13	TRBJ1-1	TGCAGTGCTAGATGGGGTTTATTCGCTGAAGCTTTCTTT	CSARWGLFAEAFF
NA	TRBV11-3	NA	13	TRBJ1-1	TGTGCCAGCAGCACGGACAGTATTGTACCGGCTTTCTTT	CASSTDSIVPAFF
NA	TRBV7-2	NA	14	TRBJ1-5	TGTGCCAGCAGCTTAGGCGAACGTAATCAGCCCCAGCATTTT	CASSLGERNQPQHF
many	TRBV7-2	TRBD2	16	TRBJ2-3	TGTGCCAGCAGCTTAGGGACTAGCGGGACCGAGGGGGCGCAGTATTTT	CASSLGTSGTEGAQYF
many	TRBV7-2	TRBD2	19	TRBJ2-2	TGTGCCAGCAGCTTTATGACTAGCGGGATAATGAGGAACACCGGGGAGCTGTTTTTT	CASSFMTSGIMRNTGELFF
many	TRBV12-3/TRBV12-4	NA	15	TRBJ1-3	TGTGCCAGCAACCAGAGGTCCGGCCCGGGAAACACCATATATTTT	CASNQRSGPGNTIYF
NA	TRBV20-1	TRBD2	16	TRBJ2-2	TGCAGTGCCCCAGCTATAGCGGGAGGCCCCGTCGGGGAGCTGTTTTTT	CSAPAIAGGPVGELFF
few	TRBV27	TRBD2	14	TRBJ2-1	TGTGCCAGCAGAGAGCGGGGACCCTGGGGTGAGCAGTTCTTC	CASRERGPWGEQFF
once	TRBV7-8	NA	13	TRBJ2-1	TGTGCCAGCAGCTTAGGACTCCCCGGAATGCAGTTCTTC	CASSLGLPGMQFF
many	TRBV11-3	NA	15	TRBJ2-1	TGTGCCAGCAGCGTCGCTAGCGCCTCCTACAATGAGCAGTTCTTC	CASSVASASYNEQFF
NA	TRBV4-3	TRBD1	18	TRBJ1-1	TGCGCCAGCAGCCAGGTCGGACAGGGGGCGAGGTCTGGGACTGAAGCTTTCTTT	CASSQVGQGARSGTEAFF
NA	TRBV19	NA	15	TRBJ2-7	TGTGCCAGTAGTATAAGTCGGACACCCTTCTACGAGCAGTACTTC	CASSISRTPFYEQYF
NA	TRBV12-3/TRBV12-4	NA	14	TRBJ1-5	TGTGCCAGCAGTTTAGAAGGGACTAATCAGCCCCAGCATTTT	CASSLEGTNQPQHF
few	TRBV2	TRBD2	14	TRBJ2-3	TGTGCCAGCAGACGACTAGCGGGCACAGATACGCAGTATTTT	CASRRLAGTDTQYF
NA	TRBV7-2	TRBD2	15	TRBJ2-3	TGTGCCAGCAGCTTAGAAGGGCGGGAGGCAGTTACGCAGTATTTT	CASSLEGREAVTQYF
NA	TRBV7-2	NA	15	TRBJ2-2	TGTGCCAGCAGCCCTGGACTGAGGGGTACCGGGGAGCTGTTTTTT	CASSPGLRGTGELFF
NA	TRBV6-2/TRBV6-3	TRBD2	19	TRBJ2-3	TGTGCCAGCAGTTACATAAGCCCGCGGGAGTCCTTCATCACAGATACGCAGTATTTT	CASSYISPRESFITDTQYF
NA	TRBV25-1	NA	13	TRBJ2-7	TGTGCCAGCTCCAAGGGGGGCCCCTACGAGCAGTACTTC	CASSKGGPYEQYF
NA	TRBV5-1	TRBD2	17	TRBJ2-1	TGCGCCAGCAGCTTGGCCGGGACTAGCGGGGCAGGCAATGAGCAGTTCTTC	CASSLAGTSGAGNEQFF
many	TRBV7-2	NA	12	TRBJ2-1	TGTGCCAGCAGCCCGAACTACAATGAGCAGTTCTTC	CASSPNYNEQFF
NA	TRBV4-1	TRBD2	15	TRBJ2-4	TGCGCCAGCAGCCAAGGGCTAGCGGGAGGTGACATTCAGTACTTC	CASSQGLAGGDIQYF
NA	TRBV12-3/TRBV12-4	NA	14	TRBJ1-4	TGTGCCAGCAGCCAATACCCCCGGGAAGAAAAACTGTTTTTT	CASSQYPREEKLFF
NA	TRBV20-1	NA	15	TRBJ2-4	TGCAGTGCTAGGGACGCAGGGGCGGCCAAAAACATTCAGTACTTC	CSARDAGAAKNIQYF
NA	TRBV2	NA	12	TRBJ1-2	TGTGCCAGCAGTCGGGAACCATATGGCTACACCTTC	CASSREPYGYTF
few	TRBV5-4	TRBD1	14	TRBJ2-7	TGTGCCAGCAGGCCGGGACAGACGGCCCACGAGCAGTACTTC	CASRPGQTAHEQYF
NA	TRBV24-1	TRBD1	14	TRBJ1-1	TGTGCCACCAGGGAGACAGGGGGGAACACTGAAGCTTTCTTT	CATRETGGNTEAFF
NA	TRBV10-3	TRBD1	15	TRBJ2-3	TGTGCCATCAAAGCCGGGACAGCTAGCACAGATACGCAGTATTTT	CAIKAGTASTDTQYF
NA	TRBV6-1	NA	16	TRBJ2-4	TGTGCCAGCAGTTACATTATGGGATTAGCCAAAAACATTCAGTACTTC	CASSYIMGLAKNIQYF
NA	TRBV7-2	NA	14	TRBJ1-5	TGTGCCAGCAGCGCGCTCGGCAGCACACAGCCCCAGCATTTT	CASSALGSTQPQHF